The clone carrying this T cell receptor beta chain showed up many times. The CDR3 is 17 amino acids. Per the germline V gene, CDR1 is SGHNT and CDR2 is YYREEE (reference sequence). V lost 0 bases to trimming and J lost 4 bases; unmatched junction nucleotides: 8. The data derive from a study of prognosis after radiotherapy for stage I lung cancer. Study summary: The 13 male and about 6 female patients were aged about 50 to 85, median roughly 70 years.

Multiplex PCR in two rounds served to amplify TCR beta CDR3 from genomic DNA. Used in first-round PCR were primers specific to each TRBV and TRBJ gene. A second round of PCR was carried out using universal primers. TCRdb used MiXCR to reprocess the multiplex PCR reads, holding one entry per CDR3 protein. The repertoire holds some 35,000 distinct CDR3 sequences, with 30% to 35% as singletons. This receptor was taken from a donor over 45 with non-small cell lung cancer. Here the sequenced sample was PBMCs, taken before or after stereotactic body radiation therapy (not recorded which). The chain has TRBV5-4 and TRBJ2-1, with 9 bases matching TRBD2. The DNA of the CDR3 is TGTGCCAGCAGCTTGGCGGGTGGCGGGGGGGCTTACAATGAGCAGTTCTTC. Translation gives CASSLAGGGGAYNEQFF. The full variable domain, its missing parts supplied by reference TRBV5-4 and TRBJ2-1, is ETGVTQSPTHLIKTRGQQVTLRCSSQSGHNTVSWYQQALGQGPQFIFQYYREEENGRGNFPPRFSGLQFPNYSSELNVNALELDDSALYLCASSLAGGGGAYNEQFFGPGTRLTVL.